These 25 T cell receptor beta chains originate from one sample sequenced in a study of shared clonotypes between healthy human individuals. The repertoire was sequenced with immunoSEQ multiplex PCR; TCRdb's copy has only in-frame clones and lacks some. Of 2 million to 2.5 million clones detected, more than 90% appear once; the ten largest clones hold roughly 0.13%. Material for sequencing was naive CD4+ T cells sorted from blood. Subset specified: CD45RA+ positively selected. These receptors were taken from a young man in good health.

This clone was counted between two and nine times. This CDR3 is CASSIDRQGPYEQYF. The CDR3 DNA reads TGTGCCAGTAGTATAGACCGACAGGGTCCCTACGAGCAGTACTTC. The rearrangement joins TRBV19 to TRBJ2-7, with 7 bases that match TRBD1. J was trimmed by 2 bases and V by 0 bases; bases with no gene match: 4. Per germline, CDR1 LNHDA and CDR2 SQIVND (reference sequence). The CDR3 totals 15 residues.

The chain combines TRBV7-3 with TRBJ2-1, with D perhaps matching TRBD1 or TRBD2 (5 bases each). The V and J ends lost 4 bases and 1 base respectively, with 11 bases between them. Germline CDR1 is SGHTA and CDR2 is FQGTGA. There are 15 residues in the CDR3. CDR3 sequence (DNA): TGTGCCAGCAGCTCCCTAGCAGGGTCCTACAATGAGCAGTTCTTC. Its translation: CASSSLAGSYNEQFF. Combining the CDR3 with reference TRBV7-3 and TRBJ2-1 gives the whole variable domain GAGVSQTPSNKVTEKGKYVELRCDPISGHTALYWYRQSLGQGPEFLIYFQGTGAADDSGLPNDRFFAVRPEGSVSTLKIQRTERGDSAVYLCASSSLAGSYNEQFFGPGTRLTVL.

V gene TRBV2 combines with J gene TRBJ1-5; D uncertain. The CDR3 extends over 16 amino acids. The germline V gene encodes CDR1 SNHLY and CDR2 FYNNEI. V lost 6 bases and J 1 base, leaving 16 bases between the germline ends. The CDR3 DNA follows: TGTGCCAGCAGGGGAGGTTGGGGTGCAAGCAATCAGCCCCAGCATTTT. Its translation: CASRGGWGASNQPQHF.

This clone was found once. V and J are TRBV5-1 and TRBJ2-3, with 8 bases fitting TRBD2. Looked up from germline, CDR1 is SGHRS and CDR2 is YFSETQ. The J segment lost 6 bases and the V segment lost 0 bases, leaving 12 bases of the junction unmatched. The CDR3 totals 17 residues. Written as DNA, the CDR3 is TGCGCCAGCAGCTTGGAACCCACAAGCGGGAGTACTGATACGCAGTATTTT. As protein: CASSLEPTSGSTDTQYF.

The J gene is TRBJ1-1, the V gene TRBV29-1; D is ambiguous. V was cut by 4 bases and J by 1 base, with 13 bases left in between. The length of the CDR3 is 14 residues. CDR1 SQVTM and CDR2 ANQGSEA come from the germline V gene. The CDR3 spells CSVGSRTANTEAFF. As DNA, the CDR3 is TGCAGCGTTGGATCTCGGACGGCGAACACTGAAGCTTTCTTT.

The rearrangement joins TRBV7-8 to TRBJ1-1; D might be TRBD1 (6 bases). CDR3 length: 13 residues. Looked up from germline, CDR1 is SGHVS and CDR2 is FQNEAQ. V shed 1 base and J shed 5 bases, with 8 bases lying between them. The CDR3 nucleotides are TGTGCCAGCAGCTTAGATAGGGGGACTGAAGCTTTCTTT. It encodes CASSLDRGTEAFF. The full variable domain, its missing parts supplied by reference TRBV7-8 and TRBJ1-1, is GAGVSQSPRYKVAKRGQDVALRCDPISGHVSLFWYQQALGQGPEFLTYFQNEAQLDKSGLPSDRFFAERPEGSVSTLKIQRTQQEDSAVYLCASSLDRGTEAFFGQGTRLTVV.

The chain links TRBV2 to TRBJ2-6; a weak D match, TRBD1 (6 bases). The CDR3 is 16 amino acids. Trimming took 9 bases from V and 0 from J, leaving 15 bases between them. Germline V gives CDR1 SNHLY, CDR2 FYNNEI. The CDR3 here is CASTTGSSSGANVLTF. CDR3 DNA: TGTGCCAGTACGACAGGATCCAGCTCTGGGGCCAACGTCCTGACTTTC.

The chain uses TRBV5-4 and TRBJ1-1, with D possibly TRBD1 on 6 matching bases. CDR1 and CDR2 from the germline V gene are SGHNT and YYREEE (reference sequence). CDR3 size: 16 residues. V was trimmed by 0 bases and J by 5 bases, leaving 17 bases between them. CDR3 sequence (DNA): TGTGCCAGCAGCTTGGCCCCGGACAGAGCTTATACTGAAGCTTTCTTT. This gives the protein CASSLAPDRAYTEAFF.

CDR3 in amino acids: CASSIVGQKNYGYTF. The CDR3 DNA reads as TGTGCCAGTAGTATAGTGGGACAGAAGAACTATGGCTACACCTTC. This chain joins TRBV19 and TRBJ1-2, with 7 bases matching TRBD1. The CDR3 has 15 residues. J lost 2 bases, V lost 1 base, and 4 bases had no gene match. Germline assignment: CDR1 LNHDA and CDR2 SQIVND (reference sequence).

Here the CDR3 reads CASSDWTGNNEQFF. CDR3 bases: TGTGCCAGCAGCGACTGGACTGGAAACAATGAGCAGTTCTTC. This chain uses TRBV5-6 with TRBJ2-1; D is perhaps TRBD2 (5 bases). This CDR3 is built from 14 residues. With 4 bases removed from V and 5 bases from J, the gap between germline ends came to 13 bases. In germline, CDR1 is SGHDT, CDR2 YYEEEE.

The chain employs TRBV11-1 and TRBJ1-6; 7 positions agree with TRBD1. V lost 5 bases and J lost 6; bases outside the gene matches: 13. Germline CDR1 SGHAT, CDR2 FQDESV (reference sequence). The CDR3 is 17 amino acids. DNA of the CDR3: TGTGCCAGCAGCCTCCGACAGGGACCCTCCGGTAATTCACCCCTCCACTTT. This codes for CASSLRQGPSGNSPLHF.

This clone came up once. The V call is TRBV27, the J call TRBJ2-3; no reliable D call. CDR3 size: 17 residues. Germline-derived CDR1 and CDR2 are MNHEY and SMNVEV (reference sequence). With 2 bases removed from V and 0 bases from J, the gap between germline ends came to 15 bases. CDR3 region: CASSLVRTPASTDTQYF. CDR3 nucleotide sequence: TGTGCCAGCAGTTTAGTGAGAACTCCCGCTAGCACAGATACGCAGTATTTT.

This chain's CDR3 is CASSPDTGGQPQHF. The CDR3 bases are TGTGCCAGCTCACCAGATACCGGGGGTCAGCCCCAGCATTTT. The chain links TRBV18 to TRBJ1-5, with D maybe TRBD1 (5 bases). CDR1 and CDR2 from the germline V gene are KGHSH and LQKENI. The CDR3 runs to 14 residues. The V end was cut by 2 bases, the J end by 6 bases, with 11 bases between.

J is TRBJ2-7 and V is TRBV2, with a tentative D call TRBD2 (5 bases). The CDR3 is 14 residues long. Germline V gene sequence: CDR1 SNHLY, CDR2 FYNNEI. The V end lost 3 bases, the J end lost 6 bases, and 15 bases lay between the germline ends. The CDR3 loop is CASSEQASTREQYF. CDR3 sequence (DNA): TGTGCCAGCAGTGAGCAGGCTAGCACCCGCGAGCAGTACTTC.

The DNA of the CDR3 is TGTGCCAGCAGCTTAGACAGCCTGTATGGCTACACCTTC. This translates into CASSLDSLYGYTF. This chain links TRBV11-2 with TRBJ1-2, with D unresolved. The V end was cut by 0 bases, the J end by 5 bases, with 7 bases between. The CDR3 runs to 13 residues. Germline CDR1 SGHAT, CDR2 FQNNGV.

This clone was detected only once. The chain is built from TRBV7-8 and TRBJ2-1; TRBD1 is a possible D gene (5 bases). The V gene lost 8 bases and the J gene lost 5 bases, with 7 bases spanning the gap. This CDR3 is built from 11 residues. The germline V gene encodes CDR1 SGHVS and CDR2 FQNEAQ. The CDR3 DNA follows: TGTGCCAGCGGGGCTAACAATGAGCAGTTCTTC. Amino acid sequence: CASGANNEQFF.

The rearrangement uses TRBV18 and TRBJ1-1; weak D call: TRBD1 (6 bases). V was cut by 3 bases and J by 5 bases, with 13 bases left in between. The CDR3 has 14 residues. Germline V gives CDR1 KGHSH, CDR2 LQKENI. CDR3 protein: CASSPAGGRTEAFF. In nucleotides, the CDR3 is TGTGCCAGCTCACCCGCCGGGGGGCGGACTGAAGCTTTCTTT.

The chain carries TRBV6-5 and TRBJ1-1; TRBD1 might be the D (5 bases). CDR1 and CDR2 (germline): MNHEY, SVGAGI. Trimming took off 4 bases at V and 11 bases at J, with 11 bases between the two ends. This CDR3 comprises 11 residues. The CDR3 DNA is TGTGCCAGCAGTTCCCAGGGTAGGGCTTTCTTT. Protein product: CASSSQGRAFF.

This chain uses TRBV5-1 with TRBJ1-3; D gene uncertain. The CDR3 contains 14 residues. Trimming stripped 3 bases from V and 3 bases from J, with 10 bases between. CDR1 and CDR2 (germline): SGHRS, YFSETQ. As DNA, the CDR3 is TGCGCCAGCAGCTCCGGGTCAGATGGAAACACCATATATTTT. Its protein is CASSSGSDGNTIYF.

The CDR3: CASSLEGLAGYNEQFF. CDR3 bases: TGTGCCAGCAGCTTAGAGGGGCTAGCGGGATACAATGAGCAGTTCTTC. The chain recombines TRBV11-3 with TRBJ2-1, with 9 positions matching TRBD2. With V trimmed by 0 bases and J by 4 bases, 4 bases remained unmatched. This CDR3 has 16 residues. The germline V gene encodes CDR1 SGHNT and CDR2 YENEEA.

V gene TRBV7-9 combines with J gene TRBJ2-1, with unresolved D. The germline gives CDR1 SEHNR, CDR2 FQNEAQ (reference sequence). CDR3 size: 13 residues. With 5 bases removed from V and 10 bases from J, the gap between germline ends came to 15 bases. Here the CDR3 DNA reads TGTGCCAGCAGCGTAGACAAAGTCGGCGAGCAGTTCTTC. This encodes CASSVDKVGEQFF.

The gene calls are TRBV2 and TRBJ1-1, with a weak D call TRBD1 (5 bases). The CDR3 consists of 14 residues. V was pared by 8 bases and J by 3 bases, with 16 bases between. Germline loops: CDR1 SNHLY, CDR2 FYNNEI. CDR3 DNA sequence: TGTGCCAGCTCCCGTCTGGGGGGATACACTGAAGCTTTCTTT. Its translation: CASSRLGGYTEAFF.

The V gene is TRBV7-2, the J gene TRBJ2-3, with TRBD2 identical over 8 bases. The V gene's germline CDR1 is SGHTA and CDR2 FQGNSA. The length of the CDR3 is 16 residues. V shed 1 base, J shed 6 bases, and the junction held 9 bases outside the gene matches. CDR3 residues: CASSLGLAGSGDTQYF. CDR3 in DNA: TGTGCCAGCAGCTTAGGGCTAGCGGGTTCTGGGGATACGCAGTATTTT.

Here the CDR3 reads CASSSRGQVDQETQYF. As DNA, the CDR3 is TGTGCCAGCAGCTCCCGAGGTCAGGTCGACCAAGAGACCCAGTACTTC. This rearrangement joins TRBV11-2 to TRBJ2-5; unclear D gene. Per the germline V gene, CDR1 is SGHAT and CDR2 is FQNNGV. The V gene lost 4 bases and the J gene lost 0 bases, with 15 bases spanning the gap. CDR3 length: 16 amino acids.

J is TRBJ1-1 and V is TRBV19, with D perhaps matching TRBD1 (5 bases). The germline CDR1 and CDR2 sequences are LNHDA and SQIVND (reference sequence). V gave up 7 bases and J gave up 1 base, with 13 bases separating them. The CDR3 runs to 14 residues. CDR3 DNA: TGTGCCAGTAACATGCGGGGGAAGAACACTGAAGCTTTCTTT. The encoded protein is CASNMRGKNTEAFF.